A single sample is the source of the 4 T cell receptor beta chains below, sequenced in a study of CXCR3-negative and CXCR3-positive naive CD8 T cells. UMI-labeled 5' RACE yielded the TRB cDNA libraries. One entry per CDR3 protein, without DNA, is what TCRdb gives after re-calling the 5' RACE reads. This repertoire includes about 9,600 distinct CDR3 sequences. Sequencing was carried out using naive CXCR3- CD8+ T cells from blood. Described subset: CD45RO-CCR7+CD27+CD95- naive CD8+ T cells lacking CXCR3 (TNR3-). These receptors originate from a human donor in good health. Some clones in this sample may be carry-over from other donors' samples.

The rearrangement links TRBV16 to TRBJ1-2; TCRdb indicates TRBD1, and absent DNA this call remains unverified. The CDR3 sequence is 13 residues long. CDR1 KGHSY and CDR2 FQNENV come from the germline V gene. CDR3: CASSLNREEGYTF. The full variable domain, completed using reference TRBV16 and TRBJ1-2, is GEEVAQTPKHLVRGEGQKAKLYCAPIKGHSYVFWYQQVLKNEFKFLISFQNENVFDETGMPKERFSAKCLPNSPCSLEIQATKLEDSAVYFCASSLNREEGYTFGSGTRLTVV.

The chain links TRBV27 to TRBJ1-5; TCRdb picks TRBD1, but there is no DNA to check that call. Germline V gives CDR1 MNHEY, CDR2 SMNVEV (reference sequence). The CDR3 contains 12 residues. CDR3 region: CAAGDRGWPQHF.

This clonotype is classed as medium-sized by frequency. The chain recombines TRBV7-8 with TRBJ1-2; TCRdb's D call of TRBD1 is untestable without DNA. The CDR3 extends over 14 amino acids. Germline V gives CDR1 SGHVS, CDR2 FQNEAQ. The CDR3 loop reads CASSDDRTPYGYTF.

Judged by frequency, this clonotype is medium-sized. The chain couples TRBV20-1 to TRBJ2-3; TCRdb names TRBD2, which stays unverified in the absence of DNA. The CDR3 has 17 amino acids. In germline, CDR1 is DFQATT, CDR2 SNEGSKA (reference sequence). CDR3 amino acids: CSAINTDSGYGTDTQYF.